This T cell receptor (beta chain) was obtained from a study of T-cell memory formation after mild COVID-19. Study-wide background: Largely, the TCR clusters proved donor specific. Findings and limits, study-wide: Some clones that responded were present in memory (sampled pre-infection), which suggests cross-reactive memory joined.

On this clonotype itself: As yet, its antigen is unknown.

V trimming: 4 bases; J trimming: 0 bases; junction bases outside the gene matches: 11. The length of the CDR3 is 18 residues. Germline V gene sequence: CDR1 SGHDN, CDR2 FVKESK. One entry per CDR3 protein results from TCRdb running MiXCR on the 5' RACE reads. The sample yields approximately 260,000 distinct CDR3 sequences, more than 15% seen once. The receptor comes from a man younger than 30 who had mild COVID-19 (a few samples of this study predate the infection). Cell type and time point are not known. This chain joins TRBV14 and TRBJ2-2; TRBD1 matches 7 bases. The specimen was PBMCs or a T cell subset sorted from them (not recorded which). The CDR3 spells CASSPYRQGDTNTGELFF. CDR3 in DNA: TGTGCCAGCAGCCCCTACAGACAGGGCGATACGAACACCGGGGAGCTGTTTTTT.